This T cell receptor (beta chain) is drawn from a study of identical twins. This clonotype was detected ten times or more. The target antigen is unknown. CDR1 and CDR2 from the germline V gene are LGHNA and YSLEER. The V end was cut by 0 bases, the J end by 4 bases, with 10 bases between. This CDR3 is 15 amino acids long. Study findings and constraints: The conclusions drew on cross-sectional statistical analysis instead of tracking the same donors.

A template switching step contributed a universal primer site, while unique molecular identifiers were present in the cDNA. MiXCR, applied by TCRdb to the 5' RACE reads, yields one record per CDR3 protein. The data show around 290,000 distinct CDR3 sequences, roughly 9.7% seen once. These data were also filed under a second study, of yellow fever vaccine responses in identical twins.

This receptor was obtained from a young woman in good health. The sample comprised CD8+ T cells sorted from blood. The chain is built from TRBV4-3 and TRBJ2-1; perhaps TRBD2 as D (5 bases). The CDR3 loop reads CASSQDRGGYNEQFF. The CDR3, as DNA: TGCGCCAGCAGCCAAGATCGGGGTGGGTACAATGAGCAGTTCTTC.